The clone carrying this TCR beta chain has at least ten counts. This sample was taken from a study of identical twins. TCRdb passed the 5' RACE reads through MiXCR, listing each CDR3 protein once. This sample has some 790,000 distinct CDR3 sequences, with over 15% found just once. The CDR3 covers 14 residues. V was pared by 1 base and J by 4 bases, with 11 bases between. In germline, CDR1 is SGHNT, CDR2 YYREEE (reference sequence). These data were likewise used in another study, on T cells expressing NK-cell markers. That investigation notes: HCMV seropositivity marked most of the eight sequenced donors; one was seronegative. Six or seven donors carried dominant NKG2C+ clonotypes that made up roughly 1.0-8% of their CD8+ T cells.

V usage is TRBV5-4 and J usage is TRBJ1-2; no reliable D call. The receptor was isolated from a woman aged 18-29 years in good health. Sequenced material: PBMCs. For the CDR3, the DNA is TGTGCCAGCAGCTTGAGCCGCAGAAGCTATGGCTACACCTTC. Encoded protein: CASSLSRRSYGYTF.